The clone carrying this TCR beta chain appeared a few times. Its cognate antigen is unknown. The sample originates from a study of T cell repertoires in cytomegalovirus infection. Looking at the study overall: An indication of both CMV infection and matching HLA type came from public TCR beta signatures.

V lost 4 bases to trimming and J lost 6 bases; unmatched junction nucleotides: 14. The CDR3 consists of 17 residues. Looked up from germline, CDR1 is ENHRY and CDR2 is SYGVKD. Findings of the study overall: The ex vivo response was dominated by HLA-C-restricted CMV-specific TCR beta clonotypes. Cumulative frequency of public TCR beta families picked out carriers of CMV plus the relevant HLA.

MiXCR, run by TCRdb on the reads, gives a single entry per CDR3 protein. The sample has about 570,000 distinct CDR3 sequences; roughly 42% are singletons. The specimen comprised cultured PBMCs, sampled from culture after CMV antigen stimulation. The J gene is TRBJ2-1, the V gene TRBV10-3, with 8 bases fitting TRBD2. This sequence originates from a human donor in good health (CMV status not recorded). Some clones in this sample may be carry-over from other donors' samples. The CDR3 is CAISGQGTSRPPNEQFF. The CDR3 DNA reads TGTGCCATCAGTGGGCAGGGGACTAGTCGGCCCCCCAATGAGCAGTTCTTC.